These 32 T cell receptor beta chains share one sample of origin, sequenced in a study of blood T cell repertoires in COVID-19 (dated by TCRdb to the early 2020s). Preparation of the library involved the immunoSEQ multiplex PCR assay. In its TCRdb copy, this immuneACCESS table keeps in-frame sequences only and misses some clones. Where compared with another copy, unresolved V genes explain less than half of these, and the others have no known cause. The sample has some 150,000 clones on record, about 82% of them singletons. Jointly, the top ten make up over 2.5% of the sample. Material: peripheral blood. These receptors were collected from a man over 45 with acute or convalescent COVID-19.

The CDR3 loop reads CASSPGLATEAFF. The DNA for the CDR3 is TGTGCCAGCAGCCCGGGACTTGCAACTGAAGCTTTCTTT. V is TRBV14 and J is TRBJ1-1, with D possibly TRBD1 on 5 matching bases. The V gene lost 4 bases and the J gene lost 5 bases, with 11 bases spanning the gap. Germline lookup yields CDR1 SGHDN and CDR2 FVKESK. The CDR3 length is 13 residues. The variable domain in full, with the rest retrieved from reference TRBV14 and TRBJ1-1, is EAGVTQFPSHSVIEKGQTVTLRCDPISGHDNLYWYRRVMGKEIKFLLHFVKESKQDESGMPNNRFLAERTGGTYSTLKVQPAELEDSGVYFCASSPGLATEAFFGQGTRLTVV.

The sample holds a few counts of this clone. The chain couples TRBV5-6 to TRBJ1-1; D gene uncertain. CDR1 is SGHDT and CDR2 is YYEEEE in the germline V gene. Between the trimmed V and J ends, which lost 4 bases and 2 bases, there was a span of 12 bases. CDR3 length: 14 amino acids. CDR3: CASSLYHRNTEAFF. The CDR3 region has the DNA TGTGCCAGCAGCCTATACCATCGAAACACTGAAGCTTTCTTT.

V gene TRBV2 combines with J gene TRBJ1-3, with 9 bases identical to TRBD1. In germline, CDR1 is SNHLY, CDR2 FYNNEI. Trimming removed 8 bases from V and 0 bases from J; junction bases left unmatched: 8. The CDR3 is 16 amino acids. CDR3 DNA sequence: TGTGCCAGCGTCCGAGAGACAGGGGGCTCTGGAAACACCATATATTTT. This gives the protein CASVRETGGSGNTIYF.

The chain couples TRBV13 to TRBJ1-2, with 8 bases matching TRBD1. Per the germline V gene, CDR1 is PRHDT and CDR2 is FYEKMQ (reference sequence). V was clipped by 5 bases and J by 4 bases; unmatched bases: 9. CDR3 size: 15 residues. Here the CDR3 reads CASSPRTGKIYGYTF. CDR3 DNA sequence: TGTGCCAGCAGCCCACGGACAGGGAAAATCTATGGCTACACCTTC.

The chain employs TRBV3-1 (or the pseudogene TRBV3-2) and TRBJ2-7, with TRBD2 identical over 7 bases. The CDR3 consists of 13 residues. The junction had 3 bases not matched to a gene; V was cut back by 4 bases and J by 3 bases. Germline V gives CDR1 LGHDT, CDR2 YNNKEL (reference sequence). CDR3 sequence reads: CASSRDYGYEQYF. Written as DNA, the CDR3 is TGTGCCAGCAGCCGGGACTACGGCTACGAGCAGTACTTC.

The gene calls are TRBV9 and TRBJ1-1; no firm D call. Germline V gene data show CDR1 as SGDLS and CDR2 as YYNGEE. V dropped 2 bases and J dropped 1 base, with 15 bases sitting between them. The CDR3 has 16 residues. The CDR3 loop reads CASSVGLNEGNTEAFF. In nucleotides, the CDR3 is TGTGCCAGCAGCGTTGGACTTAACGAGGGGAACACTGAAGCTTTCTTT.

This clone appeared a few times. The CDR3 coding sequence is TGTGCCAGCAGCCAAACCCAGGGGCGATTTAATGGCTACACCTTC. Its protein product is CASSQTQGRFNGYTF. This chain connects TRBV3-1 (or the pseudogene TRBV3-2) to TRBJ1-2, with a tentative D call TRBD1 (6 bases). The V end lost 2 bases, the J end lost 6 bases, and 16 bases lay between the germline ends. The CDR3 covers 15 residues. Germline CDR1 and CDR2: LGHDT and YNNKEL (reference sequence).

The CDR3 protein is CASSVTGTTYNEQFF. The CDR3 nucleotides read TGTGCCAGCAGTGTTACCGGGACAACCTACAATGAGCAGTTCTTC. V usage is TRBV28 and J usage is TRBJ2-1; D is perhaps TRBD1 (6 bases). The CDR3 totals 15 residues. Germline assignment: CDR1 MDHEN and CDR2 SYDVKM. Trimming left V 5 bases short and J 2 bases short, with 13 bases between. Filled out from reference TRBV28 and TRBJ2-1, the complete variable domain reads DVKVTQSSRYLVKRTGEKVFLECVQDMDHENMFWYRQDPGLGLRLIYFSYDVKMKEKGDIPEGYSVSREKKERFSLILESASTNQTSMYLCASSVTGTTYNEQFFGPGTRLTVL.

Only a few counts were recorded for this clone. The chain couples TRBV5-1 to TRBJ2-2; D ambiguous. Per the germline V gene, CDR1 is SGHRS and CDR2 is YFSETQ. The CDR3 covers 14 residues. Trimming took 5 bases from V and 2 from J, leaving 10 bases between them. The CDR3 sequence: CASRPLPNTGELFF. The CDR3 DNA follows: TGCGCCAGCAGACCACTACCAAACACCGGGGAGCTGTTTTTT.

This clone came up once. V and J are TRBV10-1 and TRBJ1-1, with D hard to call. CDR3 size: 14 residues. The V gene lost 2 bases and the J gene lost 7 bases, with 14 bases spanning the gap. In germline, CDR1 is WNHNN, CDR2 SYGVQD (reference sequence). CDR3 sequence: CASSEDTGLDEAFF. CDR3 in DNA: TGCGCCAGCAGTGAGGATACCGGTCTTGATGAAGCTTTCTTT.

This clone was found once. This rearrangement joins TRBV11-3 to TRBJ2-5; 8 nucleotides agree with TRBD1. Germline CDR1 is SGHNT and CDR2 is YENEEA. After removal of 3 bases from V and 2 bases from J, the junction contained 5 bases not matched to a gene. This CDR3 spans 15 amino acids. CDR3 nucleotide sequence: TGTGCCAGCAGCTTGGGGACAGGCGGACAAGAGACCCAGTACTTC. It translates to CASSLGTGGQETQYF.

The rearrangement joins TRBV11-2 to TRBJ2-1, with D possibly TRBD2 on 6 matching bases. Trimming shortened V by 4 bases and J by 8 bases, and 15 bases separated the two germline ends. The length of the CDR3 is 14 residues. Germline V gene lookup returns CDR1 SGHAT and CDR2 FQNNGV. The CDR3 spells CASSSGLPRDEQFF. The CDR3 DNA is TGTGCCAGCAGCTCGGGACTCCCGAGGGATGAGCAGTTCTTC.

The CDR3 here is CAGMLIGTSGKANTGELFF. Here the CDR3 DNA reads TGTGCCGGAATGTTAATCGGGACTAGCGGGAAAGCGAACACCGGGGAGCTGTTTTTT. This chain uses TRBV2 with TRBJ2-2; 13 bases are a match to TRBD2. Looked up from germline, CDR1 is SNHLY and CDR2 is FYNNEI. The V segment lost 11 bases and the J segment 0 bases; nucleotides outside the gene matches: 15. The CDR3 length is 19 residues. Full variable domain (rest looked up from reference TRBV2 and TRBJ2-2): EPEVTQTPSHQVTQMGQEVILRCVPISNHLYFYWYRQILGQKVEFLVSFYNNEISEKSEIFDDQFSVERPDGSNFTLKIRSTKLEDSAMYFCAGMLIGTSGKANTGELFFGEGSRLTVL.

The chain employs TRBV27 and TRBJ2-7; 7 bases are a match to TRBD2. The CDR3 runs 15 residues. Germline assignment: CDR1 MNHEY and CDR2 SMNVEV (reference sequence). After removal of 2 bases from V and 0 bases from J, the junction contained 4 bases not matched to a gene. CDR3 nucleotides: TGTGCCAGCAGTTTAGCGGGAGATCGCTCCTACGAGCAGTACTTC. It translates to CASSLAGDRSYEQYF.

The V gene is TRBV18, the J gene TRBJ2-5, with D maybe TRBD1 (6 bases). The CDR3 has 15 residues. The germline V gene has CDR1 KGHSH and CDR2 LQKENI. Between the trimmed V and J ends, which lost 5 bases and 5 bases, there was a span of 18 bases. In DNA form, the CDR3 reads TGTGCCAGCTCAGCCAGTACAGGGTTTATGGAGACCCAGTACTTC. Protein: CASSASTGFMETQYF.

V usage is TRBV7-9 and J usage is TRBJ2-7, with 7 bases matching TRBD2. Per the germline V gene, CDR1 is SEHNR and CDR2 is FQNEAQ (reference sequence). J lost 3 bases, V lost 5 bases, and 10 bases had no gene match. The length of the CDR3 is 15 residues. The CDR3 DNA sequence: TGTGCCAGCAGCCCCCCGGGGCTAGCGGACTACGAGCAGTACTTC. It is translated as CASSPPGLADYEQYF. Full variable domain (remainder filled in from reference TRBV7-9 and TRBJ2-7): DTGVSQNPRHKITKRGQNVTFRCDPISEHNRLYWYRQTLGQGPEFLTYFQNEAQLEKSRLLSDRFSAERPKGSFSTLEIQRTEQGDSAMYLCASSPPGLADYEQYFGPGTRLTVT.

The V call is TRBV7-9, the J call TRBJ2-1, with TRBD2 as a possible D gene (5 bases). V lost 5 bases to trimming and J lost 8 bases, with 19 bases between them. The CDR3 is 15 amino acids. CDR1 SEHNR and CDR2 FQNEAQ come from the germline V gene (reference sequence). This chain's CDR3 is CASSPRTGQVDEQFF. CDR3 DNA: TGTGCCAGCAGCCCGCGGACTGGCCAAGTAGATGAGCAGTTCTTC. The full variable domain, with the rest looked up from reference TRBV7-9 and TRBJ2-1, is DTGVSQNPRHKITKRGQNVTFRCDPISEHNRLYWYRQTLGQGPEFLTYFQNEAQLEKSRLLSDRFSAERPKGSFSTLEIQRTEQGDSAMYLCASSPRTGQVDEQFFGPGTRLTVL.

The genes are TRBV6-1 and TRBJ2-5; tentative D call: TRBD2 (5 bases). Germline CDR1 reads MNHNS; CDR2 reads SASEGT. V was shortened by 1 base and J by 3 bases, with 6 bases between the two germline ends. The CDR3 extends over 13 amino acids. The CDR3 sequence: CASSEVAKETQYF. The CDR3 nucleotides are TGTGCCAGCAGTGAAGTAGCGAAAGAGACCCAGTACTTC.

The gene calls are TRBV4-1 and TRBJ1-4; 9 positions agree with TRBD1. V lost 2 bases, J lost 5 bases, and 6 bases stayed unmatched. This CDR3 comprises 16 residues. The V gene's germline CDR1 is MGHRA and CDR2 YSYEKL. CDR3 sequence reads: CASSQFGTGQNEKLFF. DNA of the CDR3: TGCGCCAGCAGCCAATTTGGGACAGGGCAGAATGAAAAACTGTTTTTT.

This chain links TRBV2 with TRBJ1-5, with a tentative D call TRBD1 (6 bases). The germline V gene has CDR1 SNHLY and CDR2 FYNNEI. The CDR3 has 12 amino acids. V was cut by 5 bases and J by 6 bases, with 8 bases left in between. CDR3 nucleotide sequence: TGTGCCAGCAGTCAGGGGATTCAGCCCCAGCATTTT. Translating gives CASSQGIQPQHF.

The DNA for the CDR3 is TGTGCCAGCAGAGACAGGGGCTATGGCTACACCTTC. This encodes CASRDRGYGYTF. The chain links TRBV12-3 or TRBV12-4 to TRBJ1-2, with TRBD1 matching over 8 bases. V shed 6 bases and J 4 bases; nucleotides not matched to a gene: 1. The CDR3 length is 12 residues.

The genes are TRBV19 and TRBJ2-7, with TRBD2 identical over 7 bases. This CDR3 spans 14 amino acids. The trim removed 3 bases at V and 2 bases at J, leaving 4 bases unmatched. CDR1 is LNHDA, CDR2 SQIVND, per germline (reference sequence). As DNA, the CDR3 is TGTGCCAGTAGTATCCTGGCGGGGGCCTACGAGCAGTACTTC. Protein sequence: CASSILAGAYEQYF.

CDR3: CASSQDIGTGFGNEQFF. CDR3 sequence (DNA): TGTGCCAGCAGCCAAGACATAGGGACAGGGTTCGGGAATGAGCAGTTCTTC. The V and J genes are TRBV3-1 (or the pseudogene TRBV3-2) and TRBJ2-1, with TRBD1 identical over 9 bases. Germline V gives CDR1 LGHDT, CDR2 YNNKEL (reference sequence). The CDR3 is 17 residues long. V lost 0 bases to trimming and J lost 7 bases; unmatched junction nucleotides: 10.

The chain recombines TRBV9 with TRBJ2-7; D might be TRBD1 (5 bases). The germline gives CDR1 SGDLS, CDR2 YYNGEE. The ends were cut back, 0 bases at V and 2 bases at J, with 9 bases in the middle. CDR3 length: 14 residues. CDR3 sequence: CASSVGDSPYEQYF. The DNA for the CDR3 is TGTGCCAGCAGCGTAGGAGACAGTCCCTACGAGCAGTACTTC. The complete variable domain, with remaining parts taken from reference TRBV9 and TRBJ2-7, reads DSGVTQTPKHLITATGQRVTLRCSPRSGDLSVYWYQQSLDQGLQFLIQYYNGEERAKGNILERFSAQQFPDLHSELNLSSLELGDSALYFCASSVGDSPYEQYFGPGTRLTVT.

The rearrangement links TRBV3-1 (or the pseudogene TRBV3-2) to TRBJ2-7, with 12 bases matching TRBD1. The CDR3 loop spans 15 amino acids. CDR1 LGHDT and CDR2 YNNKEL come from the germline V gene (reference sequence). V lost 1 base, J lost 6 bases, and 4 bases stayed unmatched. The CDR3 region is CASSQAGQGALEQYF. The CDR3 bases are TGTGCCAGCAGCCAAGCGGGACAGGGGGCACTCGAGCAGTACTTC.

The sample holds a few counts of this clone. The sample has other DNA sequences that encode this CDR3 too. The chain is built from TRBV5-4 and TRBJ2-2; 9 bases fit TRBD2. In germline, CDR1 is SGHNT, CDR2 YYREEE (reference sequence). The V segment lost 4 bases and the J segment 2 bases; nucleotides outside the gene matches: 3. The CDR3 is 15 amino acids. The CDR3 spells CASSPGLANTGELFF. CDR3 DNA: TGTGCCAGCAGCCCGGGACTAGCAAACACCGGGGAGCTGTTTTTT.

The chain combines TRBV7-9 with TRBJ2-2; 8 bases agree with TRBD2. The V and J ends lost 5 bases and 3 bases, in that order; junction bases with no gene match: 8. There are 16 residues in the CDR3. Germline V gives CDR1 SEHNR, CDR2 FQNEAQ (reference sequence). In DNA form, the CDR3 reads TGTGCCAGCAGCCTGGGACTAGTCCCTTACACCGGGGAGCTGTTTTTT. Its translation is CASSLGLVPYTGELFF.

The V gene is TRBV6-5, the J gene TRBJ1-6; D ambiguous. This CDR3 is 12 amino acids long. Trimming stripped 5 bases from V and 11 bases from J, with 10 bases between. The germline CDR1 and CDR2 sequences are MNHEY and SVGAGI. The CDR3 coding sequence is TGTGCCAGCAGTAACGGCGGAGCACCCCTCCACTTT. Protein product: CASSNGGAPLHF.

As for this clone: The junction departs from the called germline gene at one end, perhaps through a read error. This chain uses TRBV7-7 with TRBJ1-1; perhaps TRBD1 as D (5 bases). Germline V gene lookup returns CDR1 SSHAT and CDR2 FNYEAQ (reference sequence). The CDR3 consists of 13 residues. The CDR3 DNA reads TGTGCTAGCAGCTTAGGGCAGGGAGGTGAAGCTTTCTTT. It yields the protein CASSLGQGGEAFF. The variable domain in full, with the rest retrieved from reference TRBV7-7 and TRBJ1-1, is GAGVSQSPRYKVTKRGQDVTLRCDPISSHATLYWYQQALGQGPEFLTYFNYEAQPDKSGLPSDRFSAERPEGSISTLTIQRTEQRDSAMYRCASSLGQGGEAFFGQGTRLTVV.

CDR3 in DNA: TGTGCCAGCAGGGGAGAGGGGGCTGGTCTCTACGAGCAGTACTTC. Protein product: CASRGEGAGLYEQYF. The chain links TRBV28 to TRBJ2-7; 7 positions agree with TRBD1. Germline-derived CDR1 and CDR2 are MDHEN and SYDVKM. Trimming took 6 bases from V and 3 from J; bases not matched to a gene: 11. The CDR3 loop spans 15 amino acids.

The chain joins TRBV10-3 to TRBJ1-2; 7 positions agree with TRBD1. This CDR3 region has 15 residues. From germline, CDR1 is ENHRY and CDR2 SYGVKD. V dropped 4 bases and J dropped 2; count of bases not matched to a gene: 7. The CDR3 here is CAISVDDRDNYGYTF. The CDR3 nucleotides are TGTGCCATCAGTGTGGATGACAGGGACAACTATGGCTACACCTTC.

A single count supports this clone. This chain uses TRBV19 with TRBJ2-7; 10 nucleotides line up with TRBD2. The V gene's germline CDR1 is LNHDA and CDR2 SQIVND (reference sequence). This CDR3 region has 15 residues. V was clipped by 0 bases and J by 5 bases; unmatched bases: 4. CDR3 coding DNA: TGTGCCAGTAGTATAGATCTTCTAGCGGGAGACGAGCAGTACTTC. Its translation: CASSIDLLAGDEQYF.